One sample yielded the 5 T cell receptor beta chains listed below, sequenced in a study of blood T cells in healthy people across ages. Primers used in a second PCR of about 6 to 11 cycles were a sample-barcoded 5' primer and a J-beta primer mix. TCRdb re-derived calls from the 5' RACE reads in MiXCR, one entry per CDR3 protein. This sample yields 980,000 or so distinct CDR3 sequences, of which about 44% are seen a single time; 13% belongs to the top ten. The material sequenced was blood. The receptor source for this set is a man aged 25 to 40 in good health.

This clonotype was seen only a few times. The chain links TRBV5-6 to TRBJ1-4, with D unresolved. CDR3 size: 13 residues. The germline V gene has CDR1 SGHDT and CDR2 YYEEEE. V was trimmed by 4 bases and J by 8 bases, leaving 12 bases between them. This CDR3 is CASSRRGYEKLFF. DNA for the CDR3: TGTGCCAGCAGCCGCCGGGGATACGAAAAACTGTTTTTT.

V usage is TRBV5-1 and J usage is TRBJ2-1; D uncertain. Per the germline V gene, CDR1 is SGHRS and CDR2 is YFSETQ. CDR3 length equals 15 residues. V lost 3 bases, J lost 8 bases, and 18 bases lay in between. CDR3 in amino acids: CASSSQLSSGDEQFF. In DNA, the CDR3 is TGCGCCAGCAGCTCCCAATTGTCTAGTGGGGATGAGCAGTTCTTC.

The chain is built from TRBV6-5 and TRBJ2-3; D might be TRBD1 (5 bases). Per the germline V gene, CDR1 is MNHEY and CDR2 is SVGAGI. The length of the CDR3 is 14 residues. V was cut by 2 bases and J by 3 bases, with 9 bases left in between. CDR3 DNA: TGTGCCAGCAGTTACCAGGGTTGGACAGATACGCAGTATTTT. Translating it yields CASSYQGWTDTQYF.

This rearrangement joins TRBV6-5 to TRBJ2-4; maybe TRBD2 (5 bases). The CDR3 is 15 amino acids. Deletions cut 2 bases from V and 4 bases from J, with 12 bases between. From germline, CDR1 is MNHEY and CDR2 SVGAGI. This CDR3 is CASSYTGKNKNIQYF. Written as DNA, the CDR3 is TGTGCCAGCAGTTACACCGGGAAGAATAAAAACATTCAGTACTTC.

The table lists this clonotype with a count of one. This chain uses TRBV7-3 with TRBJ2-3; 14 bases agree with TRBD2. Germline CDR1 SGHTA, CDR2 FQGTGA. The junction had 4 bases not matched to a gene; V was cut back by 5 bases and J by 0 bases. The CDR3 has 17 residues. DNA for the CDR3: TGTGCCAGCAGCGCCCGGACTAGCGGGGGGAGCACAGATACGCAGTATTTT. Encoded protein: CASSARTSGGSTDTQYF.